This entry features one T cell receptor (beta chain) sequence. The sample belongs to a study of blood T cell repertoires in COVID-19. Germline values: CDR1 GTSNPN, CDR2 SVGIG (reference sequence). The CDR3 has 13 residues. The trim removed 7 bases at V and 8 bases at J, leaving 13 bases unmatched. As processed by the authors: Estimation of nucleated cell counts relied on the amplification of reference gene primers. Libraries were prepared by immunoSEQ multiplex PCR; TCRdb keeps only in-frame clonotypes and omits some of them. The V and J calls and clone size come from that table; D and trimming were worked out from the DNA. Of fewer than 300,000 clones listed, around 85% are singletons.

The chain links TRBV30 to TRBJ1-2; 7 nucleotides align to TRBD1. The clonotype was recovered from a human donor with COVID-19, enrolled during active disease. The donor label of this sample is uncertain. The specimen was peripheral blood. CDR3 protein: CASHRLTGYGYTF. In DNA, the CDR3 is TGTGCCTCCCATAGACTGACAGGGTACGGCTACACCTTC.